This is a list of T cell receptor beta chains from one sample in a study of T cells after yellow fever vaccination. One entry per CDR3 protein results from TCRdb running MiXCR on the 5' RACE reads. Altogether fewer than 500,000 distinct CDR3 sequences are present, around a sixth being singletons, with the ten largest covering about a sixth. Sequenced here: PBMCs, sampled before the yellow fever booster vaccination. All receptors come from a man aged 18 to 30 who received the YFV17D yellow fever vaccine. The CDR3 runs from the conserved cysteine through the conserved F or W. D genes are given only for firm matches. The size entry is marked missing in some rows and otherwise reads once, few, many or a size class.

cdr3_nt: TGTGCCAGCGCCCCGGGGGGCCCTACCTATGGCTACACCTTC
cdr3_aa: CASAPGGPTYGYTF
v_call: TRBV6-5
j_call: TRBJ1-2
clone_size: few
d_call: -

cdr3_nt: TGTGCCAGCAGTCCAGAATATAGCAATCAGCCCCAGCATTTT
cdr3_aa: CASSPEYSNQPQHF
v_call: TRBV12-3/TRBV12-4
j_call: TRBJ1-5
clone_size: -
d_call: -

cdr3_nt: TGTGCCAGCAGCTTAAGACTAGCGGGACTCCAAGAGACCCAGTACTTC
cdr3_aa: CASSLRLAGLQETQYF
v_call: TRBV7-2
j_call: TRBJ2-5
clone_size: few
d_call: TRBD2

cdr3_nt: TGTGCCAGCAGGCGCGGGACAGGGGGTTCCGGGGCCAACGTCCTGACTTTC
cdr3_aa: CASRRGTGGSGANVLTF
v_call: TRBV7-3
j_call: TRBJ2-6
clone_size: -
d_call: TRBD1

cdr3_nt: TGTGCCAGCAGCTTCTCAAGGGGAGAGACCCAGTACTTC
cdr3_aa: CASSFSRGETQYF
v_call: TRBV7-2
j_call: TRBJ2-5
clone_size: many
d_call: -

cdr3_nt: TGTGCCAGCAGTTCCCACTATGGCTACACCTTC
cdr3_aa: CASSSHYGYTF
v_call: TRBV28
j_call: TRBJ1-2
clone_size: -
d_call: -

cdr3_nt: TGTGCCACCCACGGGGGCCCAGGCACAGATACGCAGTATTTT
cdr3_aa: CATHGGPGTDTQYF
v_call: TRBV28
j_call: TRBJ2-3
clone_size: -
d_call: -

cdr3_nt: TGCGCCAGCAGCTTGCGACAGGGACCCCATGAGCAGTTCTTC
cdr3_aa: CASSLRQGPHEQFF
v_call: TRBV5-1
j_call: TRBJ2-1
clone_size: -
d_call: TRBD1

cdr3_nt: TGTGCCAGCAAACCGCGGGGTTTCGGTGGCTACACCTTC
cdr3_aa: CASKPRGFGGYTF
v_call: TRBV12-3/TRBV12-4
j_call: TRBJ1-2
clone_size: -
d_call: -

cdr3_nt: TGTGCCAGCAGCCCGGACAGGGCGGGGGGCTACACCTTC
cdr3_aa: CASSPDRAGGYTF
v_call: TRBV13
j_call: TRBJ1-2
clone_size: -
d_call: TRBD1

cdr3_nt: TGCAGCGCCCAAAGACAGGGCTCGACAGATACGCAGTATTTT
cdr3_aa: CSAQRQGSTDTQYF
v_call: TRBV29-1
j_call: TRBJ2-3
clone_size: -
d_call: TRBD1

cdr3_nt: TGTGCCAGCAGTTACACTAGCGGGGGAGGCAATGAGCAGTTCTTC
cdr3_aa: CASSYTSGGGNEQFF
v_call: TRBV6-5
j_call: TRBJ2-1
clone_size: -
d_call: TRBD2

cdr3_nt: TGTGCCAGCAGCTTTTACAGGACTACAACTAATGAAAAACTGTTTTTT
cdr3_aa: CASSFYRTTTNEKLFF
v_call: TRBV5-6
j_call: TRBJ1-4
clone_size: -
d_call: -

cdr3_nt: TGTGCCAGCAGCCAAGGGAGGGGGCCTGGGGCCAACGTCCTGACTTTC
cdr3_aa: CASSQGRGPGANVLTF
v_call: TRBV7-8
j_call: TRBJ2-6
clone_size: few
d_call: -

cdr3_nt: TGTGCCAGCAGACCGACAGGATCGTATGGCTACACCTTC
cdr3_aa: CASRPTGSYGYTF
v_call: TRBV11-2
j_call: TRBJ1-2
clone_size: -
d_call: -

cdr3_nt: TGTGCCAGCAGCGTTACCACTAGCGGGAGGATGGTGGAGCAGTTCTTC
cdr3_aa: CASSVTTSGRMVEQFF
v_call: TRBV9
j_call: TRBJ2-1
clone_size: -
d_call: TRBD2

cdr3_nt: TGTGCCAGCAGACCGGGACAGGGGCCTAATTCACCCCTCCACTTT
cdr3_aa: CASRPGQGPNSPLHF
v_call: TRBV7-9
j_call: TRBJ1-6
clone_size: -
d_call: TRBD1

cdr3_nt: TGCGCCAGCAGCTTGGTCGAGGGAGCCCCTCAAGCTTTCTTT
cdr3_aa: CASSLVEGAPQAFF
v_call: TRBV5-1
j_call: TRBJ1-1
clone_size: -
d_call: -